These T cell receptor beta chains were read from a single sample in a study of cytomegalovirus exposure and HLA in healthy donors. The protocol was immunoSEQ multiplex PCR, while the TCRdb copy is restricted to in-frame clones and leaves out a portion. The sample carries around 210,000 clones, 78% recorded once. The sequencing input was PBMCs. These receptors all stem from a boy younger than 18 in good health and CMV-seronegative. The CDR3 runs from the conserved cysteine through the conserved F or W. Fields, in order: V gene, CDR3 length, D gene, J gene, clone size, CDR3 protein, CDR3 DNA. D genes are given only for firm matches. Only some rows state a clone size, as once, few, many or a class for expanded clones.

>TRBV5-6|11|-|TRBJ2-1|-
CASSARGPQFF
TGTGCCAGCAGTGCAAGGGGCCCGCAGTTCTTC
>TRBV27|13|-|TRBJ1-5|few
CASSPGVYQPQHF
TGTGCCAGCAGCCCCGGAGTGTATCAGCCCCAGCATTTT
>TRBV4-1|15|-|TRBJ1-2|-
CASSQEPRIIYGYTF
TGCGCCAGCAGCCAAGAGCCGAGAATTATCTATGGCTACACCTTC
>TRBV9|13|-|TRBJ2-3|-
CASSTRATDTQYF
TGTGCCAGCAGCACGAGGGCCACAGATACGCAGTATTTT
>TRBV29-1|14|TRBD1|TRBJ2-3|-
CSVENRGSTDTQYF
TGCAGCGTTGAAAACAGGGGTAGCACAGATACGCAGTATTTT
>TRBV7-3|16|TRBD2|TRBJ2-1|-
CASSLTDGLAGNEQFF
TGTGCCAGCAGCTTAACGGACGGACTAGCAGGCAATGAGCAGTTCTTC
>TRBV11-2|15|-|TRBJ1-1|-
CASSSRTGERTEAFF
TGTGCCAGCAGCTCGCGAACGGGGGAAAGGACTGAAGCTTTCTTT
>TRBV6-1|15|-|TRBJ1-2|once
CASALDSLNNYGYTF
TGTGCCAGCGCGCTAGACAGCCTCAATAACTATGGCTACACCTTC
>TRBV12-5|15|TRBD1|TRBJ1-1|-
CASGLSGTGNTEAFF
TGTGCTAGTGGTTTATCCGGGACAGGCAACACTGAAGCTTTCTTT
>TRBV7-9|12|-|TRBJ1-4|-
CASPGNDEKLFF
TGTGCCAGCCCGGGAAACGATGAAAAACTGTTTTTT
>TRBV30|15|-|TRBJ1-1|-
CAWSRLGLLYSEAFF
TGTGCCTGGAGCCGATTAGGACTATTATATTCTGAAGCTTTCTTT